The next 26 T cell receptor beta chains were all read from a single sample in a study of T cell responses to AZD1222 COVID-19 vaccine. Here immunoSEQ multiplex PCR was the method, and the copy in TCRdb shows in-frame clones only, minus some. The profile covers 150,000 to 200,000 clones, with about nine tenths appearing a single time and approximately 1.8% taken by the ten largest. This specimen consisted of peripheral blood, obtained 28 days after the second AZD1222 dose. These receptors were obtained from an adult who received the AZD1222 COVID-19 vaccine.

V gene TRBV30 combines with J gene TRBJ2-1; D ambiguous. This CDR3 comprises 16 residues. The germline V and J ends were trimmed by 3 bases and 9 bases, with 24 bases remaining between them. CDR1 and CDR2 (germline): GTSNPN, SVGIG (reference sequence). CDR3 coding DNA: TGTGCCTGGAGGGGCCCCGAGACCCACTGGGCCAGTGAGCAGTTCTTC. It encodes CAWRGPETHWASEQFF.

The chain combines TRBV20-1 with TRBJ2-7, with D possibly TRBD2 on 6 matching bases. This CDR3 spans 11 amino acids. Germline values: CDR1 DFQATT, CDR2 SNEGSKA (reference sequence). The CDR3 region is CMIRGLAGQYF. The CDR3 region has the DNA TGCATGATACGGGGGTTAGCAGGGCAGTACTTC.

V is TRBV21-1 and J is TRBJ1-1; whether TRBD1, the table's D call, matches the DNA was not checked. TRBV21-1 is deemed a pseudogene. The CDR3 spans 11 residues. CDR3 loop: CASSNRCEAFF. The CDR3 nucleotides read TGTGCCAGCAGTAACAGGTGTGAAGCTTTCTTT.

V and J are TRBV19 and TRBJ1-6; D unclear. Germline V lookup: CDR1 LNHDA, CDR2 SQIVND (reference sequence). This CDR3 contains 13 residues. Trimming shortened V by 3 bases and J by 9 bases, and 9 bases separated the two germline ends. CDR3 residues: CASSIRSTSPLHF. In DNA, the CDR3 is TGTGCCAGTAGTATCAGGAGTACTTCACCCCTCCACTTT.

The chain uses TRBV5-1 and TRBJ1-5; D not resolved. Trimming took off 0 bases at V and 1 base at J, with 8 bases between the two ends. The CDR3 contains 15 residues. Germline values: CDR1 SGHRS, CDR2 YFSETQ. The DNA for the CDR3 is TGCGCCAGCAGCTTGGGGGAGTCGAGCAATCAGCCCCAGCATTTT. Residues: CASSLGESSNQPQHF.

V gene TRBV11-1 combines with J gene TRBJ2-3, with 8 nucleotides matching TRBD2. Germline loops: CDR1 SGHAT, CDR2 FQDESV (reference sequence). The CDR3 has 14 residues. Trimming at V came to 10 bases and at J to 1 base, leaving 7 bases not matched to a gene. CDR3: CANSGGLGTDTQYF. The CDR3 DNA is TGTGCCAACTCGGGGGGACTAGGCACAGATACGCAGTATTTT.

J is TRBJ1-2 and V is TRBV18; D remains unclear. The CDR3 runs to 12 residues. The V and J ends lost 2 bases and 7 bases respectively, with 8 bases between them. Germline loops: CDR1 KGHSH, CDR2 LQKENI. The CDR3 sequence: CASSPTSLGYTF. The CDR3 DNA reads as TGTGCCAGCTCACCAACCTCCCTTGGCTACACCTTC.

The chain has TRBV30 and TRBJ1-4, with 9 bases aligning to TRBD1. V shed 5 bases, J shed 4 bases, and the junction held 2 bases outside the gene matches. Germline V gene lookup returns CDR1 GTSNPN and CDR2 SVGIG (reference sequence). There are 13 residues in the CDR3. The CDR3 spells CAWLGQGNEKLFF. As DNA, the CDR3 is TGTGCCTGGTTGGGACAGGGTAATGAAAAACTGTTTTTT.

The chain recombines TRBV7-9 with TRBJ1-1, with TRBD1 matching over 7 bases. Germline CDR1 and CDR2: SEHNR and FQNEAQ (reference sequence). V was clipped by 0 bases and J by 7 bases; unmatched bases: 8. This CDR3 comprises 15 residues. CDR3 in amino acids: CASSLAGRRDSEAFF. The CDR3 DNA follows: TGTGCCAGCAGCTTAGCGGGAAGGCGGGACAGTGAAGCTTTCTTT.

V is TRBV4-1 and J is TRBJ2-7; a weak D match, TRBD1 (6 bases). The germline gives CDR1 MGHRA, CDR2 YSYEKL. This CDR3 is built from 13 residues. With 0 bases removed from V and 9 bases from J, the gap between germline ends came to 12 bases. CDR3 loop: CASSQEGAQVQYF. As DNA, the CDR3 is TGCGCCAGCAGCCAAGAGGGGGCGCAGGTGCAGTACTTC.

The CDR3: CAISESKGKPYF. The CDR3 region has the DNA TGTGCCATCAGTGAGTCGAAGGGCAAACCGTACTTC. J is TRBJ2-7 and V is TRBV10-3; D gene uncertain. Germline CDR1 ENHRY, CDR2 SYGVKD. Trimming pared 0 bases from V and 12 bases from J, leaving 12 bases between. The CDR3 consists of 12 residues.

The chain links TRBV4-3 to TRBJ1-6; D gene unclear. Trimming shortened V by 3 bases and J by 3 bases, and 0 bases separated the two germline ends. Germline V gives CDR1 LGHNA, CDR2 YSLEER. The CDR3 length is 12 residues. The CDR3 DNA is TGCGCCAGCAGCCACTATAATTCACCCCTCCACTTT. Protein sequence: CASSHYNSPLHF.

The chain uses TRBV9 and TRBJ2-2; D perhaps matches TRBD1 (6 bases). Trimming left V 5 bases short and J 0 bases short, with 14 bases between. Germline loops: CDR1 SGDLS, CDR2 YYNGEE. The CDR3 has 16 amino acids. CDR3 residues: CASRALGGANTGELFF. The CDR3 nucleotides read TGTGCCAGCAGGGCCCTTGGGGGCGCGAACACCGGGGAGCTGTTTTTT. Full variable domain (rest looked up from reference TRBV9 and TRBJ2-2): DSGVTQTPKHLITATGQRVTLRCSPRSGDLSVYWYQQSLDQGLQFLIQYYNGEERAKGNILERFSAQQFPDLHSELNLSSLELGDSALYFCASRALGGANTGELFFGEGSRLTVL.

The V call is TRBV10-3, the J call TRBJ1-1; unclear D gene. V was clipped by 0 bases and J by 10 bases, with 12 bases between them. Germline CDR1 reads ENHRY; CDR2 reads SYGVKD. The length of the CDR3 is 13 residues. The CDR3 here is CAISESVAGRAFF. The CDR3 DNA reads TGTGCCATCAGTGAGTCGGTAGCGGGGAGAGCTTTCTTT.

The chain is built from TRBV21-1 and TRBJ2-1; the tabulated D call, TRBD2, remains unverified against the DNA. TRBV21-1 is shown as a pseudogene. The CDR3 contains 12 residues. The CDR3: CASSKVLNEQFF. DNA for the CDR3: TGTGCCAGCAGCAAAGTCCTAAATGAGCAGTTCTTC.

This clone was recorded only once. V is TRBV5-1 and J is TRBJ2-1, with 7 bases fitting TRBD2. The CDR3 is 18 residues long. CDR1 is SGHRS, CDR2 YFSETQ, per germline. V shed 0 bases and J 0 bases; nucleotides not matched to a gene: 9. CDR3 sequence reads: CASSLGPSGTSSYNEQFF. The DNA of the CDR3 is TGCGCCAGCAGCTTGGGTCCTAGCGGAACCAGCTCCTACAATGAGCAGTTCTTC.

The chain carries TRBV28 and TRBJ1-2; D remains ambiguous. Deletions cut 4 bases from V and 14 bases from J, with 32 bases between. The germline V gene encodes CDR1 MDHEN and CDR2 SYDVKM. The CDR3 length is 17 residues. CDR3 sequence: CASSSRHHLLGNSARTF. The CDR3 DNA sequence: TGTGCCAGCAGTTCCCGACATCACCTCCTGGGAAACTCGGCTAGAACCTTC.

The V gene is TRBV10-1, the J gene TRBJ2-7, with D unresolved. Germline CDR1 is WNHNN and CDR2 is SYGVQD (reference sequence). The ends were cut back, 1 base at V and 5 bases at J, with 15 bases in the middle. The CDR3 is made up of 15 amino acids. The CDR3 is CASSECSRSIDEQYF. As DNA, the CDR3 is TGCGCCAGCAGTGAGTGTTCCCGTAGTATCGACGAGCAGTACTTC.

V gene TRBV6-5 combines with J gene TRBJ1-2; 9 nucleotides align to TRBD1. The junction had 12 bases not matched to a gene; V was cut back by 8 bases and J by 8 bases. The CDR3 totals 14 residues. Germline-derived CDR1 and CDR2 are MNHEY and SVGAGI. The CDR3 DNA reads TGTGCCAGCTGGGGACAGGGAGATTCTCGGGGCTACACCTTC. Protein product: CASWGQGDSRGYTF.

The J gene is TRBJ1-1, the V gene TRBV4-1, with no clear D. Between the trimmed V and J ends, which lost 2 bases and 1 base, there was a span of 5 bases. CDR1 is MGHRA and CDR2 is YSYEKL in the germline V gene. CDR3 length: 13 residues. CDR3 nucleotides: TGCGCCAGCAGCCAATCGAGGAACACTGAAGCTTTCTTT. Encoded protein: CASSQSRNTEAFF.

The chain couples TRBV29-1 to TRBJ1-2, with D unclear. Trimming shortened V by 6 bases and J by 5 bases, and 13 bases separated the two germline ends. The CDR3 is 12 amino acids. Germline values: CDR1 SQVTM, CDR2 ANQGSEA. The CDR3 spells CSVQTRGYGYTF. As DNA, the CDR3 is TGCAGCGTCCAGACTCGGGGATATGGCTACACCTTC.

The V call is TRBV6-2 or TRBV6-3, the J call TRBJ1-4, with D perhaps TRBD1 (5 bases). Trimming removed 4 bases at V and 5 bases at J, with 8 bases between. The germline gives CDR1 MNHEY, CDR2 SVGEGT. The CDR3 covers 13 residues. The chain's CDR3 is CASSSRQNEKLFF. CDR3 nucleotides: TGTGCCAGCAGTTCAAGACAGAATGAAAAACTGTTTTTT.

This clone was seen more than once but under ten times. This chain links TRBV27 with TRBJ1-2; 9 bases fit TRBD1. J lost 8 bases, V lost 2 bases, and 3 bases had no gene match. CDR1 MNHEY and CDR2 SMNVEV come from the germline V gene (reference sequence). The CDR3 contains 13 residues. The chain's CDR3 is CASSLTGGWGYTF. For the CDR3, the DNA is TGTGCCAGCAGTTTAACAGGGGGCTGGGGCTACACCTTC.

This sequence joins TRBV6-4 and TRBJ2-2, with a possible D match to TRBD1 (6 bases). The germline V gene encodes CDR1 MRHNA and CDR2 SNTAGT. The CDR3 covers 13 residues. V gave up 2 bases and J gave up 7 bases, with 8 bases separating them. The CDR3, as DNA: TGTGCCAGCAGTGACCAGACAGGCGGGGAGCTGTTTTTT. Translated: CASSDQTGGELFF.

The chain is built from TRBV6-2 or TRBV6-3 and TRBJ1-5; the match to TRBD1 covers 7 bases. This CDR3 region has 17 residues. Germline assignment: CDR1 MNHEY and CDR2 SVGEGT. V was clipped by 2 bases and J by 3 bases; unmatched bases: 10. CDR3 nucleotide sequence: TGTGCCAGCAGTTACCCGACAGGGAGGAGTGACAATCAGCCCCAGCATTTT. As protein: CASSYPTGRSDNQPQHF.

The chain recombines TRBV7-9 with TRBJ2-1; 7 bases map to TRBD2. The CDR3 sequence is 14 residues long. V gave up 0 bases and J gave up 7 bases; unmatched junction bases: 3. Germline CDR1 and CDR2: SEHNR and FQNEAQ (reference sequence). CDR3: CASSLALGGNEQFF. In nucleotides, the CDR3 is TGTGCCAGCAGCTTAGCGCTCGGGGGGAATGAGCAGTTCTTC. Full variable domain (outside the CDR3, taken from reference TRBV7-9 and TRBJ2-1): DTGVSQNPRHKITKRGQNVTFRCDPISEHNRLYWYRQTLGQGPEFLTYFQNEAQLEKSRLLSDRFSAERPKGSFSTLEIQRTEQGDSAMYLCASSLALGGNEQFFGPGTRLTVL.